This paragraph reports one T cell receptor beta chain. Per the germline V gene, CDR1 is MDHEN and CDR2 is SYDVKM. CDR3 length: 14 amino acids. V was clipped by 2 bases and J by 5 bases, with 13 bases between them. This sample was taken from a study of blood T cell repertoires in COVID-19. In the authors' workflow: From reference gene primer amplification, estimates of nucleated cell counts were derived. Produced via immunoSEQ multiplex PCR; TCRdb's table is partial and in-frame only. The V and J calls and clone size come from that table; D and trimming were worked out from the DNA. The sample lists around 130,000 clones, around 77% occurring once.

The receptor was derived from a human donor in a cohort sampled during active COVID-19. Sequencing input: peripheral blood. V usage is TRBV28 and J usage is TRBJ2-7; D is undetermined. The CDR3 here is CASSLQLLPHEQYF. CDR3 in DNA: TGTGCCAGCAGTTTACAACTACTCCCCCACGAGCAGTACTTC.